These 20 T cell receptor beta chains came from one sample sequenced in a study of spatial heterogeneity in lung cancer. TCRdb analysed the 5' RACE reads with MiXCR anew, one entry per CDR3 protein. The profile covers 40,000 to 50,000 distinct CDR3 sequences, with about 10% appearing a single time and approximately 17% taken by the ten largest. Time point meaning: blood at routine non-recurrence follow-up after resection. Here the sequenced sample was PBMCs, taken at follow-up. These receptors were taken from a female donor with early-stage non-small cell lung cancer.

This clonotype has a count of ten or more. The chain employs TRBV30 and TRBJ2-1; 7 nucleotides agree with TRBD1. Germline assignment: CDR1 GTSNPN and CDR2 SVGIG (reference sequence). The CDR3 is 13 residues long. With 3 bases clipped from V and 1 base from J, the junction kept 0 bases outside the gene matches. Here the CDR3 DNA reads TGTGCCTGGAGGACAGGGTCCTACAATGAGCAGTTCTTC. This gives the protein CAWRTGSYNEQFF.

Regarding this clonotype: This may arise from a read error, as a much more abundant clone is one base away. The chain recombines TRBV11-2 with TRBJ2-7, with a tentative D call TRBD2 (5 bases). V shed 1 base and J shed 1 base, with 11 bases lying between them. The CDR3 spans 15 residues. Germline V lookup: CDR1 SGHAT, CDR2 FQNNGV. The CDR3, as DNA: TGTGCCAGCAGCTTAGCAGCGGTGGGATCCTACGAGCAGTACTTC. Protein product: CASSLAAVGSYEQYF. The full variable domain, rest sourced from reference TRBV11-2 and TRBJ2-7, is EAGVAQSPRYKIIEKRQSVAFWCNPISGHATLYWYQQILGQGPKLLIQFQNNGVVDDSQLPKDRFSAERLKGVDSTLKIQPAKLEDSAVYLCASSLAAVGSYEQYFGPGTRLTVT.

The table lists this clonotype with many counts. The chain uses TRBV2 and TRBJ2-1; 7 nucleotides agree with TRBD2. With V trimmed by 6 bases and J by 2 bases, 4 bases remained unmatched. This CDR3 region has 14 residues. Germline V CDR1 and CDR2: SNHLY, FYNNEI. The CDR3 loop is CASSPGLTYNEQFF. The CDR3 DNA sequence: TGTGCCAGCAGCCCGGGACTAACCTACAATGAGCAGTTCTTC.

This clonotype was observed a handful of times. The genes are TRBV20-1 and TRBJ2-2; TRBD2 matches 9 bases. This CDR3 has 17 residues. The junction had 10 bases not matched to a gene; V was cut back by 2 bases and J by 3 bases. Looked up from germline, CDR1 is DFQATT and CDR2 is SNEGSKA (reference sequence). The DNA of the CDR3 is TGCAGTGCTAGATCCCCAGGGCTAGCGGGGTACACCGGGGAGCTGTTTTTT. Translating gives CSARSPGLAGYTGELFF.

The rearrangement joins TRBV4-3 to TRBJ2-1, with D perhaps matching TRBD2 (6 bases). Looked up from germline, CDR1 is LGHNA and CDR2 is YSLEER. V lost 4 bases to trimming and J lost 4 bases, with 14 bases between them. The CDR3 is 15 residues long. As DNA, the CDR3 is TGCGCCAGCAGCCTTGGGGGGACTCTGTACAATGAGCAGTTCTTC. Protein: CASSLGGTLYNEQFF.

This clonotype was detected many times. J is TRBJ1-4 and V is TRBV2; TRBD1 is a possible D gene (5 bases). This CDR3 has 14 residues. In germline, CDR1 is SNHLY, CDR2 FYNNEI. Trimming removed 6 bases at V and 4 bases at J, with 12 bases between. CDR3 sequence reads: CASSVTDNNEKLFF. CDR3 sequence (DNA): TGTGCCAGCAGCGTGACAGATAATAATGAAAAACTGTTTTTT.

This clonotype has a handful of counts. This chain links TRBV9 with TRBJ2-3; D is ambiguous. V shed 0 bases and J shed 0 bases, with 14 bases lying between them. In germline, CDR1 is SGDLS, CDR2 YYNGEE. The CDR3 runs 17 residues. The CDR3 loop reads CASSVELSLESTDTQYF. The CDR3 DNA reads TGTGCCAGCAGCGTAGAGTTGTCCCTAGAAAGCACAGATACGCAGTATTTT.

This clonotype came up many times. The chain has TRBV29-1 and TRBJ2-3; TRBD1 agrees at 12 bases. The CDR3 has 14 residues. J gave up 4 bases and V 6 bases, and 5 bases lay outside the gene matches. The germline CDR1 and CDR2 sequences are SQVTM and ANQGSEA. The CDR3 is CSVAGTGGADTQYF. CDR3 sequence (DNA): TGCAGCGTCGCCGGGACAGGGGGCGCAGATACGCAGTATTTT.

This clonotype was recorded at least ten times. This rearrangement joins TRBV11-2 to TRBJ2-5; D assignment may be TRBD1 or TRBD2 (5 bases each). Between the trimmed V and J ends, which lost 2 bases and 10 bases, there was a span of 11 bases. Germline values: CDR1 SGHAT, CDR2 FQNNGV. This CDR3 has 12 residues. CDR3 coding DNA: TGTGCCAGCAGCTTATATGAGGGACGCCAGTACTTC. It translates to CASSLYEGRQYF.

The chain carries TRBV7-3 and TRBJ2-3; no definite D call. This CDR3 comprises 14 residues. V was pared by 2 bases and J by 6 bases, with 12 bases between. Germline-derived CDR1 and CDR2 are SGHTA and FQGTGA. CDR3 in DNA: TGTGCCAGCAGCTTAGGACCCCCCCCGGATACGCAGTATTTT. Translated, it gives CASSLGPPPDTQYF.

The V and J genes are TRBV19 and TRBJ2-2; 13 bases match TRBD2. Looked up from germline, CDR1 is LNHDA and CDR2 is SQIVND (reference sequence). The CDR3 contains 18 residues. Trimming removed 1 base from V and 3 bases from J; junction bases left unmatched: 5. This chain's CDR3 is CASSIARGLAGDTGELFF. The CDR3 DNA is TGTGCCAGTAGTATAGCCCGCGGACTAGCGGGAGACACCGGGGAGCTGTTTTTT.

The table lists this clonotype with a few counts. The V gene is TRBV15, the J gene TRBJ1-4; a possible D gene is TRBD1 (5 bases). The ends were cut back, 2 bases at V and 8 bases at J, with 15 bases in the middle. CDR3 length: 15 amino acids. Germline CDR1 is LNHNV and CDR2 is YYDKDF (reference sequence). The CDR3 region is CATSRTTLRGEKLFF. The CDR3 DNA reads as TGTGCCACCAGCAGAACGACACTGCGGGGGGAAAAACTGTTTTTT.

This rearrangement joins TRBV7-2 to TRBJ2-5, with TRBD2 matching over 11 bases. The germline V gene encodes CDR1 SGHTA and CDR2 FQGNSA. V was clipped by 5 bases and J by 4 bases; unmatched bases: 6. This CDR3 region has 15 residues. The CDR3 is CASSGSGGAGETQYF. The CDR3 DNA sequence: TGTGCCAGCAGCGGTAGCGGGGGGGCCGGAGAGACCCAGTACTTC.

This clonotype was observed at least ten times. The chain combines TRBV5-1 with TRBJ2-5, with 8 bases aligning to TRBD1. Germline CDR1 is SGHRS and CDR2 is YFSETQ. With 0 bases clipped from V and 4 bases from J, the junction kept 8 bases outside the gene matches. The CDR3 is 16 residues long. CDR3 nucleotide sequence: TGCGCCAGCAGCTTGGCCGACAGGGGTTCAGGAGAGACCCAGTACTTC. It codes for CASSLADRGSGETQYF.

This chain links TRBV15 with TRBJ2-3; 11 bases line up with TRBD2. Germline V gene data show CDR1 as LNHNV and CDR2 as YYDKDF (reference sequence). The CDR3 is made up of 14 amino acids. The V segment lost 5 bases and the J segment 4 bases; nucleotides outside the gene matches: 2. The CDR3 bases are TGTGCCACCAGCCCGGGACTAGCGGCAGATACGCAGTATTTT. It encodes CATSPGLAADTQYF.

By share, this clonotype counts as medium-sized. Sequence at one end of the junction differs from germline and may be a read error. The chain joins TRBV5-1 to TRBJ2-5; D gene uncertain. Germline V gene sequence: CDR1 SGHRS, CDR2 YFSETQ. The CDR3 extends over 11 amino acids. The CDR3 coding sequence is TGTGCCAGCAGCTTGGAAGAGACCCAGTACTTC. Its protein is CASSLEETQYF.

This clonotype was observed many times. This chain joins TRBV12-3 or TRBV12-4 and TRBJ1-1; no clear D. The V end lost 0 bases, the J end lost 4 bases, and 9 bases lay between the germline ends. This CDR3 region has 14 residues. The CDR3 bases are TGTGCCAGCAGTTTAGCGTCGGTCGGCACTGAAGCTTTCTTT. This sequence encodes CASSLASVGTEAFF.

Comments on this clonotype: One end of the junction varies from germline; a read error may be responsible. The chain has TRBV24-1 and TRBJ2-1, with D possibly matching TRBD1 (6 bases). The CDR3 sequence is 12 residues long. The germline gives CDR1 KGHDR, CDR2 SFDVKD. The CDR3 DNA reads TGTGTCACCAGGGGACCAAACAATGAGCAGTTCTTC. Translating gives CVTRGPNNEQFF.

This clonotype was observed many times. The J gene is TRBJ2-5, the V gene TRBV25-1; D is ambiguous. The CDR3 contains 13 residues. The germline gives CDR1 MGHDK, CDR2 SYGVNS. V dropped 1 base and J dropped 2 bases, with 5 bases sitting between them. CDR3 in amino acids: CASSESVQETQYF. The CDR3 region has the DNA TGTGCCAGCAGTGAATCGGTGCAAGAGACCCAGTACTTC.

This chain links TRBV28 with TRBJ1-1; unclear D gene. The CDR3 has 14 residues. Looked up from germline, CDR1 is MDHEN and CDR2 is SYDVKM. V shed 8 bases and J shed 0 bases, with 13 bases lying between them. The CDR3 protein is CASRASLMNTEAFF. CDR3 nucleotide sequence: TGTGCCAGCCGGGCATCCTTGATGAACACTGAAGCTTTCTTT.